The 2 T cell receptor beta chains reported below all come from one sample, sequenced in a study of shared clonotypes between healthy human individuals. Repertoires were generated with immunoSEQ multiplex PCR, while TCRdb's copy carries only in-frame clones and drops some. The table records roughly 720,000 clones, 90% of them present only once. Sequencing was carried out using memory CD8+ T cells from PBMCs. Described subset: CD45RO+ cells pooled with CCR7-negative TemRA cells. The receptors shown here come from a man between 18 and 29 years old in good health. Some clones in this sample may be carry-over from other donors' samples.

The chain combines TRBV7-9 with TRBJ2-7; 12 bases align to TRBD2. CDR1 and CDR2 from the germline V gene are SEHNR and FQNEAQ (reference sequence). The V segment lost 2 bases and the J segment 6 bases; nucleotides outside the gene matches: 11. The CDR3 contains 17 residues. The CDR3 bases are TGTGCCAGCAGCTTACTCGGAACTAGCGGGAGGACTGGCGAGCAGTACTTC. It encodes CASSLLGTSGRTGEQYF.

The rearrangement uses TRBV28 and TRBJ1-3; D possibly corresponds to TRBD1 (6 bases). Germline V gene lookup returns CDR1 MDHEN and CDR2 SYDVKM. Trimming took off 10 bases at V and 4 bases at J, with 17 bases between the two ends. This CDR3 is 14 amino acids long. The CDR3 nucleotides read TGTGCCATTGGGACGTGGGGGCTAGGAAACACCATATATTTT. This translates into CAIGTWGLGNTIYF. Full variable domain (remainder filled in from reference TRBV28 and TRBJ1-3): DVKVTQSSRYLVKRTGEKVFLECVQDMDHENMFWYRQDPGLGLRLIYFSYDVKMKEKGDIPEGYSVSREKKERFSLILESASTNQTSMYLCAIGTWGLGNTIYFGEGSWLTVV.